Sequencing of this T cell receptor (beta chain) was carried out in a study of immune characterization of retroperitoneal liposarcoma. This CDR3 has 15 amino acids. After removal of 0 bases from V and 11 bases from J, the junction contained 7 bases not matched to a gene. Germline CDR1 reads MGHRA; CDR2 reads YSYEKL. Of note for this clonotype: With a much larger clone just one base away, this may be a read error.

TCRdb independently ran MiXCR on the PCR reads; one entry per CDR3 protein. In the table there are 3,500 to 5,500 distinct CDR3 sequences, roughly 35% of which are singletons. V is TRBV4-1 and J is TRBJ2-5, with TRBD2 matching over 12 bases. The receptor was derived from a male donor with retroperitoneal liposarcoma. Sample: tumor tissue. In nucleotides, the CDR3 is TGCGCCAGCAGCCAAGAGGGACTAGCGGGCAATGAGCAGTACTTC. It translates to CASSQEGLAGNEQYF.